This TCR beta chain is drawn from a study of T cell changes during pregnancy in multiple sclerosis. Points on this clone: In the same sample, other DNA sequences code for this CDR3.

The CDR3 runs 15 residues. Per the germline V gene, CDR1 is SEHNR and CDR2 is FQNEAQ (reference sequence). V was pared by 5 bases and J by 0 bases, with 6 bases of the junction left unmatched. Assay: immunoSEQ multiplex PCR; the TCRdb copy retains only in-frame clones and omits some. The table shows roughly 93,000 clones, with 85% to 95% occurring only once. The origin of this receptor is a female donor in good health, enrolled as a control in a pregnancy study. The chain recombines TRBV7-9 with TRBJ1-1; 7 nucleotides match TRBD1. Here the sequenced sample was peripheral blood, taken in the first trimester of pregnancy. CDR3 sequence: CASSPRTGLNTEAFF. Written as DNA, the CDR3 is TGTGCCAGCAGCCCAAGGACAGGCTTGAACACTGAAGCTTTCTTT.